Sequencing of this T cell receptor (beta chain) was carried out in a study of blood T cell repertoires in COVID-19. Germline CDR1 is LNHDA and CDR2 is SQIVND (reference sequence). The CDR3 sequence is 16 residues long. With V trimmed by 7 bases and J by 1 base, 10 bases remained unmatched. This clone was found once. Individuals aged roughly 18 to 95 years were recruited from 24 US areas. Some clones are missing from TCRdb's copy, which holds only in-frame ones; the method was immunoSEQ multiplex PCR. The data contain hundreds of thousands of clones, around 90% of them singletons. The sequence came from a woman under 30 who had recovered from COVID-19. The chain is built from TRBV19 and TRBJ1-1; 9 bases are a match to TRBD1. The sequenced material came from PBMCs or T cells enriched from blood (not recorded which). The CDR3, as DNA: TGTGCCAGTAAAGCCCGAGGACAGGGGTCGAACACTGAAGCTTTCTTT. It yields the protein CASKARGQGSNTEAFF.